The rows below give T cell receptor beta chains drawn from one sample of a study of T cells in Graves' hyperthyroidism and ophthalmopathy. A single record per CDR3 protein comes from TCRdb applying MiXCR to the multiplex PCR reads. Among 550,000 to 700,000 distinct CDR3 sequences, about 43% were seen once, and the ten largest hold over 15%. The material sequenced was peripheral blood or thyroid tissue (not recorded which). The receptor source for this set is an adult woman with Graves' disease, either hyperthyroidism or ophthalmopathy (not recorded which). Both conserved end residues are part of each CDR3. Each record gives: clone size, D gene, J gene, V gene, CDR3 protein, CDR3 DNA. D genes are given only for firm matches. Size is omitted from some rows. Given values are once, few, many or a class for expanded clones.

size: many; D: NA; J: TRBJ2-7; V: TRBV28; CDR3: CATQDRGVYF; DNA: TGTGCCACACAGGACCGGGGTGTATATTTC
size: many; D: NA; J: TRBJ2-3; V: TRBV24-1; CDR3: CATSDYGSPPDTQYF; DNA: TGTGCCACCAGTGACTACGGATCCCCCCCAGATACGCAGTATTTT
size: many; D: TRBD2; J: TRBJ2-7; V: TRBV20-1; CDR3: CTVGEGPYEQYF; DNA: TGCACGGTGGGGGAGGGCCCCTACGAGCAGTACTTC
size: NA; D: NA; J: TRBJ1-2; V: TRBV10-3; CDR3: CAIREGVGSYGYTF; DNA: TGTGCCATCAGAGAAGGGGTAGGGAGCTATGGCTACACCTTC
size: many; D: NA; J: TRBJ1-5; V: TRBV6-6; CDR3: CASSYSSGDNQPQHF; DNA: TGTGCCAGCAGTTACTCGTCCGGGGACAATCAGCCCCAGCATTTT
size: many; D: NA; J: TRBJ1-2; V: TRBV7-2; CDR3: CASGTEFNYGYTF; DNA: TGTGCCAGCGGTACAGAATTTAACTATGGCTACACCTTC
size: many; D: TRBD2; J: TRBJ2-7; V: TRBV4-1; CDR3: CASSQPGLPPYEQYF; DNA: TGCGCCAGCAGCCAACCGGGACTACCTCCATACGAGCAGTACTTC
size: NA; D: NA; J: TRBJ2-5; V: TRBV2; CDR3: CARVLLLAVQETQYF; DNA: TGTGCTAGAGTTCTCCTACTAGCAGTACAAGAGACCCAGTACTTC
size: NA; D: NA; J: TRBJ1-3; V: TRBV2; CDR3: CASSEGILRGSSGNTIYF; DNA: TGTGCCAGCAGTGAAGGGATCCTCAGGGGCTCCTCTGGAAACACCATATATTTT
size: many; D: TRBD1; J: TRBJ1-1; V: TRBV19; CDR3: CASSIVHSRDRANRDTEAFF; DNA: TGTGCCAGTAGTATAGTGCATTCGCGGGACAGGGCGAATCGGGACACTGAAGCTTTCTTT
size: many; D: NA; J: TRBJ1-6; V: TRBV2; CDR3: CASRTIPSTLHF; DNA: TGTGCCAGCAGGACCATCCCTTCGACCCTCCACTTT
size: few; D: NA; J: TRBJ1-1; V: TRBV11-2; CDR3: CASSVAGGGTEAFF; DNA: TGTGCCAGCAGCGTCGCGGGGGGGGGGACTGAAGCTTTCTTT
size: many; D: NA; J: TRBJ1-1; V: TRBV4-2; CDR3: CASSFDTRNTEAFF; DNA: TGTGCCAGCAGCTTTGACACACGGAACACTGAAGCTTTCTTT
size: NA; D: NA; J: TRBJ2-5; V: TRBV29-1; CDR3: CSLGRLRGETQYF; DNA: TGCAGCCTTGGTCGGTTGAGGGGGGAGACCCAGTACTTC
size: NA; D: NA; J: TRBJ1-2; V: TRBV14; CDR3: CASSGRTAYSYGYTF; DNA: TGTGCCAGCAGCGGTCGGACCGCGTACTCCTATGGCTACACCTTC
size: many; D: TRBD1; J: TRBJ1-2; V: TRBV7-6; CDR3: CASSPLGGWDNYGYTF; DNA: TGTGCCAGCAGCCCATTAGGGGGCTGGGACAACTATGGCTACACCTTC
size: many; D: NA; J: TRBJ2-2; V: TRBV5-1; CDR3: CASSLWAMRFTGVNTGELFF; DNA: TGCGCCAGCAGCTTGTGGGCCATGAGGTTCACCGGGGTTAACACCGGGGAGCTGTTTTTT
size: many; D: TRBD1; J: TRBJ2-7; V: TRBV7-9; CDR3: CASSSGDRGRHEQYF; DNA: TGTGCCAGCAGCTCCGGGGACAGGGGGAGACACGAGCAGTACTTC
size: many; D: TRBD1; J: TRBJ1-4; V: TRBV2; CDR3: CASSGLPGQAPSENEKLFF; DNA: TGTGCCAGCAGTGGGCTCCCGGGACAGGCTCCCTCGGAGAATGAAAAACTGTTTTTT
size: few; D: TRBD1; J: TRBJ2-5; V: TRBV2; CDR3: CASRGLRDRAKETQYF; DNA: TGTGCCAGCAGAGGACTCCGGGACAGAGCGAAAGAGACCCAGTACTTC
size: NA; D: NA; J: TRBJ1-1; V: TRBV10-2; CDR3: CASSEGVREAFF; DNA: TGCGCCAGCAGTGAAGGGGTGCGGGAAGCTTTCTTT
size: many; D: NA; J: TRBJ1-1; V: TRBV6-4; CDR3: CASSEGRYTEAFF; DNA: TGTGCCAGCAGTGAGGGCAGATACACTGAAGCTTTCTTT
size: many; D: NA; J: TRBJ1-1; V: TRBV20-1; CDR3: CSARHTGNTEAFF; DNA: TGCAGTGCTAGACATACAGGAAACACTGAAGCTTTCTTT
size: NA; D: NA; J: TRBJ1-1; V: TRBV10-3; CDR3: CAISEGWENTEAFF; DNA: TGTGCCATCAGTGAGGGGTGGGAGAACACTGAAGCTTTCTTT
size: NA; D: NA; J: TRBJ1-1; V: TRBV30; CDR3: CAWVMNTEAFF; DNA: TGTGCCTGGGTCATGAACACTGAAGCTTTCTTT